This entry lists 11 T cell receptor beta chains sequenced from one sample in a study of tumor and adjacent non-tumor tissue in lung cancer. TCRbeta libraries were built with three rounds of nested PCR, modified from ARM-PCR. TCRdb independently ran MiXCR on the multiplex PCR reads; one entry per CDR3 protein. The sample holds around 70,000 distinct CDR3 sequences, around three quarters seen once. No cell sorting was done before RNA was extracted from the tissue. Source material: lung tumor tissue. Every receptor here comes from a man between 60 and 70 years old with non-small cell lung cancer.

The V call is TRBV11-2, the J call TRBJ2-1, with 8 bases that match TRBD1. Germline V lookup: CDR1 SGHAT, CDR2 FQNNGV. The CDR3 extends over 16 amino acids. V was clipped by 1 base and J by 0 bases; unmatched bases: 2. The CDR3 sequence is CASSLGQGASYNEQFF. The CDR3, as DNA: TGTGCCAGCAGCTTAGGTCAGGGGGCCTCCTACAATGAGCAGTTCTTC.

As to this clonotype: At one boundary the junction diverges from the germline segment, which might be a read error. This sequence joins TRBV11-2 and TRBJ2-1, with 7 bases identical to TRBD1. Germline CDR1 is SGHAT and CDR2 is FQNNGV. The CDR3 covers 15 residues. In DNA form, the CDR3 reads TGTGCCAGCAGCTTAGGAAACGTAGGGGGCGATGAACAGTTCTTC. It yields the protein CASSLGNVGGDEQFF.

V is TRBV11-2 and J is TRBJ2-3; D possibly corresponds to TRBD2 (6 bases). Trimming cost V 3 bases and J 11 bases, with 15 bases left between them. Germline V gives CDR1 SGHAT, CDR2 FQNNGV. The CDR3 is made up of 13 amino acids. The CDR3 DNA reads TGTGCCAGCAGCTTGGTAGTGGTCGGGAGGCAGTATTTT. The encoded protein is CASSLVVVGRQYF.

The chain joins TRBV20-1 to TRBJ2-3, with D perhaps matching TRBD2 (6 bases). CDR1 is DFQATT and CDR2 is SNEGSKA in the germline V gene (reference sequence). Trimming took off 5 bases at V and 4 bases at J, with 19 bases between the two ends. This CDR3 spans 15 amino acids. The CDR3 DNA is TGCAGTGCTCACAGGACAAGCGGGTTGTCAGATACGCAGTATTTT. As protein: CSAHRTSGLSDTQYF.

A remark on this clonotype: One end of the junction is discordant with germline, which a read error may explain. CDR3 amino acids: CTSSEGYGNEQFF. CDR3 nucleotides: TGTACCAGCAGTGAAGGTTACGGCAATGAGCAGTTCTTC. The rearrangement uses TRBV11-1 and TRBJ2-1; no clear D gene. Per germline, CDR1 SGHAT and CDR2 FQDESV (reference sequence). This CDR3 is built from 13 residues.

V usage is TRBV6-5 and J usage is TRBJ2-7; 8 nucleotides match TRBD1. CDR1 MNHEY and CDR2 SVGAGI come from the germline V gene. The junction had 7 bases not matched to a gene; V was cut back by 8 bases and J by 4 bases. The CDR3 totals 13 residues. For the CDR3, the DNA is TGTGCCAGCGGTAGCGACAGGGGTTACGAGCAGTACTTC. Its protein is CASGSDRGYEQYF.

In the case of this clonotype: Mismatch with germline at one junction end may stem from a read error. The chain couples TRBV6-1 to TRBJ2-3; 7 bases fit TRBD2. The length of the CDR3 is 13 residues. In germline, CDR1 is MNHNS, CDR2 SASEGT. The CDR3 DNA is TGTGCCAGCTCGGAGGGAGGGGCAGATACGGAGTATTTT. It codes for CASSEGGADTEYF.

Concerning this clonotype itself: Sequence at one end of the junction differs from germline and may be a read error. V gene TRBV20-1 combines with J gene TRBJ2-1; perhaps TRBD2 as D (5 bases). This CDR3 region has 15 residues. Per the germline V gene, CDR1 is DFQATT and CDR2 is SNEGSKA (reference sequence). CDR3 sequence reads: CNAREPSWSSNEQFF. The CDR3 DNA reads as TGCAATGCTAGAGAACCTAGCTGGAGTTCCAATGAGCAGTTCTTC.

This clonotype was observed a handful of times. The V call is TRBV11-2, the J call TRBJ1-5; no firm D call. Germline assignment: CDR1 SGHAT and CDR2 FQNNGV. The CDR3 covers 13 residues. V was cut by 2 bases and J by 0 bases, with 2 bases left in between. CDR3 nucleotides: TGTGCCAGCAGCTTACATAGCAATCAGCCCCAGCATTTT. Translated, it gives CASSLHSNQPQHF.

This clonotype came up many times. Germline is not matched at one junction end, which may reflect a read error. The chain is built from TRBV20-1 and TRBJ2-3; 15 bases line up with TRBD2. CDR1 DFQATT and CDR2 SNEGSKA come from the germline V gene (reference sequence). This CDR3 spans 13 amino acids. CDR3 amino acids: CSARFGLAGGQDF. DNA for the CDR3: TGCAGTGCTAGATTCGGACTAGCGGGAGGGCAGGATTTT.

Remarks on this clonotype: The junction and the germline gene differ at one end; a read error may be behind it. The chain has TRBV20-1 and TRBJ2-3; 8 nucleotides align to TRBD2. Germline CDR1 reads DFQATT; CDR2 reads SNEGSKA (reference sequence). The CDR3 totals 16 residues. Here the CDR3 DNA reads TGCACTGCTTCCGTTCCGGGACTAGGAAACACAGATACGCAGTATTTT. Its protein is CTASVPGLGNTDTQYF.